Below, one TCR beta chain is given with its context. Its antigen is unidentified. Being one base from a much bigger clone, this may be a read error. This CDR3 is also generated by other DNA sequences in the sample. The data were taken from a study of metastatic and nonmetastatic thyroid tumors. Findings and limits, study-wide: The reported finding was significantly higher TCR beta diversity in malignant thyroid tumors relative to benign nodules, in blood and tumor.

TCRdb recomputed clones from the PCR reads via MiXCR. Among about 36,000 clones, less than 25% were seen once, and the ten largest hold roughly 15%. Treatment of any kind had been given to no patient before thyroid surgery. Germline V CDR1 and CDR2: SGHAT, FQNNGV. CDR3 length: 18 amino acids. The sequence derives from a female donor with papillary thyroid cancer or a benign thyroid nodule (not recorded which). Some clones in this sample may be carry-over from other donors' samples. This rearrangement joins TRBV11-2 to TRBJ2-3, with D possibly being TRBD1 (5 bases). The sequencing sample was made of blood. The CDR3 DNA reads TGTGCCAGCAGCTTATTCGGAGCAGGGTCGAGTCGCCCAGATACACAGTATTTT. Translating gives CASSLFGAGSSRPDTQYF.